Listed below are T cell receptor beta chains from one sample, sequenced in a study of blood T cell repertoires in COVID-19. Libraries were prepared by immunoSEQ multiplex PCR; TCRdb keeps only in-frame clonotypes and omits some of them. The sample records about 90,000 clones, around 93% being singletons. Specimen: peripheral blood. The receptors originated from a human donor with active COVID-19. The donor label of this sample is uncertain. Both conserved end residues are part of each CDR3. A D gene is named only where the DNA matches it firmly. Expanded clones get a size class; other rows say once, few or many, or leave the size out.

V	D	J	size	CDR3	DNA
TRBV19	TRBD1	TRBJ1-5	-	CASSIDRGINQPQHF	TGTGCCAGTAGCATCGACAGGGGGATCAATCAGCCCCAGCATTTT
TRBV14	-	TRBJ2-2	-	CASSQPVQGLPGELFF	TGTGCCAGCAGCCAGCCCGTACAGGGACTACCCGGGGAGCTGTTTTTT
TRBV9	TRBD1	TRBJ1-2	-	CASSRGTGEGFAYGYTF	TGTGCCAGCAGCCGAGGGACAGGGGAGGGTTTTGCCTATGGCTACACCTTC
TRBV7-3	-	TRBJ2-7	-	CASSLGAGRSYEQYF	TGTGCCAGCAGCTTAGGGGCGGGGCGCTCCTACGAGCAGTACTTC
TRBV19	-	TRBJ1-3	-	CASSIGQDSGNTIYF	TGTGCCAGTAGTATAGGGCAGGACTCTGGAAACACCATATATTTT
TRBV20-1	TRBD1	TRBJ2-1	-	CSARQGDEQFF	TGCAGTGCTAGACAGGGGGATGAGCAGTTCTTC
TRBV3-1/TRBV3-2	TRBD2	TRBJ2-5	-	CASSHLVGGGQETQYF	TGTGCCAGCAGCCACCTAGTGGGCGGGGGGCAAGAGACCCAGTACTTC
TRBV7-2	TRBD2	TRBJ2-7	-	CASSTLAGLAGGSSYEQYF	TGTGCCAGCAGCACCCTGGCGGGACTAGCGGGGGGGAGCTCCTACGAGCAGTACTTC
TRBV11-2	TRBD1	TRBJ1-2	-	CASSAGTGGFGYTF	TGTGCCAGCAGCGCCGGGACAGGGGGATTCGGCTACACCTTC
TRBV11-3	TRBD2	TRBJ2-3	-	CASSSGLAGPNTDTQYF	TGTGCCAGCAGCTCCGGACTAGCGGGGCCGAACACAGATACGCAGTATTTT
TRBV24-1	TRBD2	TRBJ2-1	-	CATSDFRGGFENEQFF	TGTGCCACCAGTGATTTCCGGGGGGGCTTTGAGAATGAGCAGTTCTTC
TRBV2	-	TRBJ1-2	few	CASSGETPYGYTF	TGTGCCAGCAGTGGGGAGACGCCTTATGGCTACACCTTC
TRBV19	TRBD1	TRBJ2-7	once	CAGSIVGTAYEQYF	TGTGCCGGTAGTATAGTAGGGACAGCCTACGAGCAGTACTTC
TRBV4-2	-	TRBJ2-3	-	CASSQPAGGRTDTQYF	TGTGCCAGCAGCCAACCCGCCGGGGGGCGCACAGATACGCAGTATTTT
TRBV28	TRBD1	TRBJ1-3	-	CASSPRRGQLGNTIYF	TGTGCCAGCAGTCCTCGGCGGGGACAGCTTGGAAACACCATATATTTT
TRBV4-1	-	TRBJ1-2	-	CASSQDHGFVAGYTF	TGCGCCAGCAGCCAAGATCACGGGTTTGTTGCGGGCTACACCTTC
TRBV11-2	-	TRBJ1-2	-	CASSSTRGPGYGYTF	TGTGCCAGCAGCTCTACGCGGGGTCCGGGATATGGCTACACCTTC
TRBV5-1	-	TRBJ1-1	-	CASSLTSDHTEAFF	TGCGCCAGCAGCCTGACATCAGATCACACTGAAGCTTTCTTT
TRBV4-3	-	TRBJ2-2	-	CASSHLSGVTGELFF	TGCGCCAGCAGCCATCTGTCAGGGGTTACAGGGGAGCTGTTTTTT
TRBV19	TRBD1	TRBJ1-1	-	CASSIVGQGAVEAFF	TGTGCCAGTAGTATAGTGGGACAGGGGGCGGTTGAAGCTTTCTTT
TRBV5-6	-	TRBJ2-3	-	CASSLGLSDTQYF	TGTGCCAGCAGCTTGGGCCTATCCGATACGCAGTATTTT
TRBV5-1	TRBD2	TRBJ2-3	-	CASTSGAGGQDTQYF	TGCGCCAGCACCTCTGGGGCGGGGGGGCAAGATACGCAGTATTTT
TRBV18	TRBD1	TRBJ2-7	few	CASSPGRDRSTYEQYF	TGTGCCAGCTCACCCGGACGGGACAGATCTACCTACGAGCAGTACTTC
TRBV14	-	TRBJ2-7	-	CASSPGPGHLYEQYF	TGTGCCAGCAGCCCCGGGCCGGGACACCTCTACGAGCAGTACTTC
TRBV2	TRBD1	TRBJ2-1	-	CASSNVLTGAKFYNEQFF	TGTGCCAGCAGTAACGTATTGACAGGGGCAAAATTCTACAATGAGCAGTTCTTC
TRBV24-1	TRBD1	TRBJ2-3	-	CATSDPGQGRDTQYF	TGTGCCACCAGTGACCCCGGACAGGGGAGAGATACGCAGTATTTT
TRBV6-5	-	TRBJ1-5	-	CASSLDGDYQPQHF	TGTGCCAGCAGCCTAGACGGAGACTATCAGCCCCAGCATTTT
TRBV5-6	TRBD1	TRBJ2-4	once	CASSARDRGRVNIQYF	TGTGCCAGCAGCGCCCGGGACAGGGGGCGGGTGAACATTCAGTACTTC
TRBV7-9	-	TRBJ2-2	few	CASVEGAPGELFF	TGTGCCAGCGTCGAGGGCGCCCCCGGGGAGCTGTTTTTT
TRBV21-1	-	TRBJ2-2	once	CASSKATDYTGELFF	TGTGCCAGCAGCAAAGCTACGGACTACACCGGGGAGCTGTTTTTT
TRBV19	-	TRBJ1-3	once	CASSIKSSGNTIYF	TGTGCCAGTAGTATTAAGAGCTCTGGAAACACCATATATTTT
TRBV6-5	TRBD1	TRBJ2-7	-	CASNFSPTGSYEQYF	TGTGCCAGCAACTTTTCCCCGACAGGGAGCTACGAGCAGTACTTC
TRBV29-1	-	TRBJ1-3	-	CSVAGDMAGNTIYF	TGCAGCGTTGCAGGGGATATGGCTGGAAACACCATATATTTT
TRBV28	-	TRBJ1-6	-	CASSLPGQYNSPLHF	TGTGCCAGCAGTTTACCCGGACAGTATAATTCACCCCTCCACTTT
TRBV7-9	-	TRBJ1-3	-	CASSLTAGVNTIYF	TGTGCCAGCAGCTTAACGGCAGGGGTAAACACCATATATTTT
TRBV3-1/TRBV3-2	-	TRBJ2-1	-	CASSQSSLGGAKIGFNEQFF	TGTGCCAGCAGCCAGTCATCTCTGGGGGGGGCCAAGATCGGGTTCAATGAGCAGTTCTTC
TRBV5-6	TRBD2	TRBJ2-1	-	CASSPQSSGGYNEQFF	TGTGCCAGCAGCCCCCAGTCTAGCGGGGGCTACAATGAGCAGTTCTTC
TRBV4-2	TRBD2	TRBJ2-1	-	CASSQEGGWEQFF	TGTGCCAGCAGCCAAGAGGGAGGGTGGGAGCAGTTCTTC
TRBV24-1	-	TRBJ2-7	-	CATSDLCPGKTYEQYF	TGTGCCACCAGTGATTTGTGTCCAGGGAAGACCTACGAGCAGTACTTC
TRBV11-1	-	TRBJ2-5	-	CASSLAGGETQYF	TGTGCCAGCAGCTTAGCAGGGGGTGAGACCCAGTACTTC